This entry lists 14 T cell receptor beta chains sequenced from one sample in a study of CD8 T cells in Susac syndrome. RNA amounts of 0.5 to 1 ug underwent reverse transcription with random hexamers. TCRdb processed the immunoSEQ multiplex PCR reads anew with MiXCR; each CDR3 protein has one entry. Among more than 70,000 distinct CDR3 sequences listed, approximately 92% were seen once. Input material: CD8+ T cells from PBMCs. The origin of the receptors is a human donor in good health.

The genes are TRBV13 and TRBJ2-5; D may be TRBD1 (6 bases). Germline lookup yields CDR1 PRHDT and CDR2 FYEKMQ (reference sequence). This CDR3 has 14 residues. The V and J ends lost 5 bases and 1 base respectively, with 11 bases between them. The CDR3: CASSTGTSQETQYF. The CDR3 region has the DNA TGTGCCAGCAGCACCGGGACATCCCAAGAGACCCAGTACTTC.

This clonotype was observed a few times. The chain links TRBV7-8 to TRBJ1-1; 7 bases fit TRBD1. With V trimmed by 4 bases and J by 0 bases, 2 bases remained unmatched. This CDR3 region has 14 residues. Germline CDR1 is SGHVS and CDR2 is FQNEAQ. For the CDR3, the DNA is TGTGCCAGCAGCTCCGGGACAGTGAACACTGAAGCTTTCTTT. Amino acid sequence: CASSSGTVNTEAFF. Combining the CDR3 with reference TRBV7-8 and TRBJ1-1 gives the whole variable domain GAGVSQSPRYKVAKRGQDVALRCDPISGHVSLFWYQQALGQGPEFLTYFQNEAQLDKSGLPSDRFFAERPEGSVSTLKIQRTQQEDSAVYLCASSSGTVNTEAFFGQGTRLTVV.

CDR3 sequence reads: CASSPVSSYNEQFF. The CDR3 coding sequence is TGTGCCAGCAGTCCCGTTAGCTCCTACAATGAGCAGTTCTTC. The gene calls are TRBV14 and TRBJ2-1; D not resolved. The CDR3 runs to 14 residues. The V and J ends lost 6 bases and 0 bases respectively, with 9 bases between them. Germline V gene data show CDR1 as SGHDN and CDR2 as FVKESK.

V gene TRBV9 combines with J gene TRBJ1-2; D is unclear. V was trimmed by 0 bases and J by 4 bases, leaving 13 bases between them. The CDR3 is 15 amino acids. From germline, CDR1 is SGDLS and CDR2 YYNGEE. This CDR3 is CASSVGGASTYGYTF. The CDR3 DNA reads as TGTGCCAGCAGCGTAGGCGGTGCCTCGACCTATGGCTACACCTTC.

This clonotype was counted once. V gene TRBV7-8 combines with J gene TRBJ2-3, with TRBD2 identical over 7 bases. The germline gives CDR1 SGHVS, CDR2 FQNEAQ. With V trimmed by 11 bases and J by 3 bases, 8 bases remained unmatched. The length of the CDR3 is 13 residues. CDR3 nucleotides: TGTGCCTCAGCGACGGGGGGAACAGATACGCAGTATTTT. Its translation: CASATGGTDTQYF.

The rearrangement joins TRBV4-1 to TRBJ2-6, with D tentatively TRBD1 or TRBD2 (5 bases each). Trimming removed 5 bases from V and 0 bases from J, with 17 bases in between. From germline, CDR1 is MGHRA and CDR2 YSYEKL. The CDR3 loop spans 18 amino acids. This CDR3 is CASSSYGTPSSGANVLTF. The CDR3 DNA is TGCGCCAGCAGCTCCTACGGGACCCCTAGCTCTGGGGCCAACGTCCTGACTTTC.

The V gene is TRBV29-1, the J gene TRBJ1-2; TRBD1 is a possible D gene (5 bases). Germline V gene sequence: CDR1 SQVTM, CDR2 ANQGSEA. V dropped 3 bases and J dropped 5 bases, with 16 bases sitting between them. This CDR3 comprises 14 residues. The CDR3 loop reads CSVDRVRGGYGYTF. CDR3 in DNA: TGCAGCGTTGATAGGGTTAGGGGTGGTTATGGCTACACCTTC.

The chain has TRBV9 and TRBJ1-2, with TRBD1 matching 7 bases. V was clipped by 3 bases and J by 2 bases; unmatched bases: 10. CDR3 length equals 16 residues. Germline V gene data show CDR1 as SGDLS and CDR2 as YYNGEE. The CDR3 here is CASSGPRQGLNYGYTF. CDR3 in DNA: TGTGCCAGCAGCGGGCCCCGACAGGGCCTGAACTATGGCTACACCTTC.

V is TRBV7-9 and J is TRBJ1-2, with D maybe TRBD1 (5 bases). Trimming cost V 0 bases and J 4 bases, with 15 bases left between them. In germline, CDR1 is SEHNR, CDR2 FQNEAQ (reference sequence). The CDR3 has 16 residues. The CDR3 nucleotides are TGTGCCAGCAGCTTAGCGCTGACAGTCACCTCCTATGGCTACACCTTC. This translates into CASSLALTVTSYGYTF.

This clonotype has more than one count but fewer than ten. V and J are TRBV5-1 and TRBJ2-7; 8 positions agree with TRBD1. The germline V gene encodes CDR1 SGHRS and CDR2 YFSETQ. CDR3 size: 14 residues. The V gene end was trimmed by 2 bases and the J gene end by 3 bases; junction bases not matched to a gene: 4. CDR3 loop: CASSLSTGVYEQYF. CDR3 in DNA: TGCGCCAGCAGCTTATCGACAGGGGTCTACGAGCAGTACTTC.

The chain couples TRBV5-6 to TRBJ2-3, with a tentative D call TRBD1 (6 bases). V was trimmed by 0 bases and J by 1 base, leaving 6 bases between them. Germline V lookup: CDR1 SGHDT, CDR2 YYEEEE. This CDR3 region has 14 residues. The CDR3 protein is CASSLGTGTDTQYF. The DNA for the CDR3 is TGTGCCAGCAGCTTGGGGACAGGCACAGATACGCAGTATTTT.

CDR3 DNA: TGTGCCATCAGTGAGTCTGGAGGGGTTGGAGATGGCTACACCTTC. Protein product: CAISESGGVGDGYTF. The chain couples TRBV10-3 to TRBJ1-2; tentatively, D is TRBD1 (5 bases). Germline V gives CDR1 ENHRY, CDR2 SYGVKD. Trimming took off 0 bases at V and 6 bases at J, with 14 bases between the two ends. The CDR3 contains 15 residues.

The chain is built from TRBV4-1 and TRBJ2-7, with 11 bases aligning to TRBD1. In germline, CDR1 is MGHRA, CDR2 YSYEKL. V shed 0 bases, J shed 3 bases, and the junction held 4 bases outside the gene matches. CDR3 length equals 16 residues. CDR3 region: CASSQDPGTGGYEQYF. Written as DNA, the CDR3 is TGCGCCAGCAGCCAAGACCCCGGGACAGGGGGCTACGAGCAGTACTTC.

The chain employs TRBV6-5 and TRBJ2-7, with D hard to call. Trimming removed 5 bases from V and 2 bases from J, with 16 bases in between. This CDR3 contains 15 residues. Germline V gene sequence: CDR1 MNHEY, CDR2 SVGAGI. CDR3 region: CASSNYAALTYEQYF. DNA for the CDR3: TGTGCCAGCAGTAACTACGCGGCCCTCACCTACGAGCAGTACTTC.